These 17 T cell receptor beta chains came from one sample sequenced in a study of T-cell reconstitution after alpha-beta-depleted transplantation in children. Unique molecular identifiers were used in preparing the TCRbeta library. TCRdb reprocessed the PCR reads with MiXCR, giving one entry per CDR3 protein. The data show around 300,000 distinct CDR3 sequences, around 25% seen once. Sequenced here: PBMCs, mostly from graft donor cells, sampled 180 days after TCRalphabeta/CD19-depleted stem cell transplant. These receptors were taken from a male patient between 10 and 17 years old who had a stem cell transplant for acute lymphoblastic leukemia, so the T cells may come from the graft donor.

The chain is built from TRBV20-1 and TRBJ2-5, with 10 bases lining up with TRBD2. Germline V lookup: CDR1 DFQATT, CDR2 SNEGSKA (reference sequence). Losses at the gene ends were 6 bases for V and 2 bases for J; bases not matched to a gene: 9. CDR3 length equals 15 residues. CDR3 residues: CSAYLAGGLQETQYF. The CDR3 coding sequence is TGCAGTGCGTACTTAGCGGGAGGCTTACAAGAGACCCAGTACTTC.

CDR3 loop: CSVTGGNEKLFF. For the CDR3, the DNA is TGCAGCGTGACAGGGGGAAATGAAAAACTGTTTTTT. The chain has TRBV29-1 and TRBJ1-4, with 9 bases aligning to TRBD1. CDR1 is SQVTM, CDR2 ANQGSEA, per germline. This CDR3 has 12 residues. Unmatched junction bases numbered 1, after V lost 6 bases and J lost 5 bases.

This rearrangement joins TRBV18 to TRBJ2-1, with 11 bases matching TRBD2. The V gene end was trimmed by 4 bases and the J gene end by 0 bases; junction bases not matched to a gene: 8. The CDR3 loop spans 18 amino acids. Per germline, CDR1 KGHSH and CDR2 LQKENI. CDR3 DNA sequence: TGTGCCAGCTCACAGCAACTAGCGGGAGTGACCTCCTACAATGAGCAGTTCTTC. It encodes CASSQQLAGVTSYNEQFF.

This clonotype showed up many times. The genes are TRBV12-3 or TRBV12-4 and TRBJ2-7; 14 bases are a match to TRBD2. This CDR3 is built from 14 residues. Trimming cost V 5 bases and J 6 bases; bases outside gene matches: 3. The CDR3 loop reads CASSRTSGRTEQYF. The CDR3 region has the DNA TGTGCCAGCAGTCGGACTAGCGGGAGGACCGAGCAGTACTTC.

The chain carries TRBV12-3 or TRBV12-4 and TRBJ1-2; 12 bases are shared with TRBD1. The CDR3 is 16 residues long. Unmatched junction bases numbered 6, after V lost 5 bases and J lost 2 bases. The CDR3 sequence: CASSPPGTGGNYGYTF. The CDR3 DNA follows: TGTGCCAGCAGTCCACCCGGGACAGGGGGCAACTATGGCTACACCTTC.

V is TRBV20-1 and J is TRBJ2-1; D might be TRBD1 (6 bases). V was cut by 1 base and J by 3 bases, with 13 bases left in between. The germline V gene has CDR1 DFQATT and CDR2 SNEGSKA (reference sequence). CDR3 length equals 15 residues. The CDR3 coding sequence is TGCAGTGCTAGAGTCCAGGGGCTAGTCTACAATGAGCAGTTCTTC. Translating gives CSARVQGLVYNEQFF.

The V gene is TRBV24-1, the J gene TRBJ2-2; 8 nucleotides agree with TRBD2. CDR1 and CDR2 from the germline V gene are KGHDR and SFDVKD. The CDR3 runs to 15 residues. Trimming cost V 4 bases and J 6 bases; bases outside gene matches: 6. CDR3 in amino acids: CATSDPGRAAGELFF. For the CDR3, the DNA is TGTGCCACCAGTGACCCCGGGAGGGCAGCCGGGGAGCTGTTTTTT.

This clonotype was observed a handful of times. This chain joins TRBV4-1 and TRBJ2-7, with D perhaps matching TRBD2 (5 bases). Germline CDR1 MGHRA, CDR2 YSYEKL. The V and J ends lost 1 base and 2 bases respectively, with 15 bases between them. The CDR3 sequence is 16 residues long. The CDR3 bases are TGCGCCAGCAGCCAAGTAGTCCGGGGTCCCACCTACGAGCAGTACTTC. Translation: CASSQVVRGPTYEQYF.

This chain links TRBV7-8 with TRBJ2-7, with a weak D call TRBD2 (6 bases). CDR3 length: 14 amino acids. V lost 3 bases, J lost 2 bases, and 11 bases lay in between. The germline CDR1 and CDR2 sequences are SGHVS and FQNEAQ. Here the CDR3 reads CASSFGASAYEQYF. CDR3 DNA: TGTGCCAGCAGCTTCGGCGCTAGCGCCTACGAGCAGTACTTC.

The table lists this clonotype with a few counts. The chain employs TRBV12-3 or TRBV12-4 and TRBJ1-5, with unresolved D. Trimming cost V 3 bases and J 7 bases, with 7 bases left between them. This CDR3 contains 12 residues. The CDR3 reads CASSLVSQPQHF. For the CDR3, the DNA is TGTGCCAGCAGTTTGGTATCGCAGCCCCAGCATTTT.

This clonotype has only a few counts. The chain couples TRBV5-5 to TRBJ1-3; D not certain. CDR1 is SGHKS, CDR2 YYEKEE, per germline (reference sequence). CDR3 length: 14 amino acids. V lost 0 bases and J 1 base, leaving 5 bases between the germline ends. CDR3 nucleotide sequence: TGTGCCAGCAGCTTGGGAGGATCTGGAAACACCATATATTTT. Translation gives CASSLGGSGNTIYF.

This clonotype was picked up a small number of times. The chain uses TRBV29-1 and TRBJ2-3; 9 positions agree with TRBD1. CDR1 SQVTM and CDR2 ANQGSEA come from the germline V gene. The CDR3 consists of 14 residues. The junction had 9 bases not matched to a gene; V was cut back by 5 bases and J by 6 bases. The chain's CDR3 is CSVTRTGATDTQYF. The CDR3 coding sequence is TGCAGCGTTACGAGGACAGGGGCCACCGATACGCAGTATTTT.

J is TRBJ2-6 and V is TRBV5-5; maybe TRBD2 (6 bases). Trimming took off 2 bases at V and 4 bases at J, with 10 bases between the two ends. This CDR3 is 15 amino acids long. Germline CDR1 SGHKS, CDR2 YYEKEE (reference sequence). CDR3: CASSFGGTGANVLTF. As DNA, the CDR3 is TGTGCCAGCAGCTTTGGGGGGACCGGGGCCAACGTCCTGACTTTC.

This CDR3 reads CASSLDGAGYEQYF. In DNA form, the CDR3 reads TGTGCCAGCAGCTTGGATGGGGCGGGCTACGAGCAGTACTTC. The gene calls are TRBV5-4 and TRBJ2-7, with D perhaps being TRBD1 or TRBD2 (5 bases each). The CDR3 covers 14 residues. The germline CDR1 and CDR2 sequences are SGHNT and YYREEE (reference sequence). V was pared by 0 bases and J by 3 bases, with 10 bases between. Complete variable domain (other parts from reference TRBV5-4 and TRBJ2-7): ETGVTQSPTHLIKTRGQQVTLRCSSQSGHNTVSWYQQALGQGPQFIFQYYREEENGRGNFPPRFSGLQFPNYSSELNVNALELDDSALYLCASSLDGAGYEQYFGPGTRLTVT.

The chain is built from TRBV14 and TRBJ2-7; 12 bases align to TRBD2. V shed 6 bases, J shed 5 bases, and the junction held 5 bases outside the gene matches. Germline V lookup: CDR1 SGHDN, CDR2 FVKESK. CDR3 length: 14 residues. The CDR3 nucleotides are TGTGCCAGCAGGACTAGCGGGAGCGGCCACGAGCAGTACTTC. Translating it yields CASRTSGSGHEQYF.

The rearrangement joins TRBV29-1 to TRBJ2-7, with 10 nucleotides matching TRBD1. Germline CDR1 and CDR2: SQVTM and ANQGSEA. CDR3 length equals 13 residues. The trim removed 6 bases at V and 4 bases at J, leaving 6 bases unmatched. CDR3 coding DNA: TGCAGCGTCGGGACAGGGGCTGGGTACGAGCAGTACTTC. This sequence encodes CSVGTGAGYEQYF.

The chain has TRBV7-9 and TRBJ1-3, with 9 bases fitting TRBD1. CDR1 SEHNR and CDR2 FQNEAQ come from the germline V gene (reference sequence). CDR3 length: 15 residues. Trimming took 4 bases from V and 5 from J; bases not matched to a gene: 6. CDR3 sequence (DNA): TGTGCCAGCAGCTCACCGGGACAGGGTAGAAACACCATATATTTT. Translating it yields CASSSPGQGRNTIYF.